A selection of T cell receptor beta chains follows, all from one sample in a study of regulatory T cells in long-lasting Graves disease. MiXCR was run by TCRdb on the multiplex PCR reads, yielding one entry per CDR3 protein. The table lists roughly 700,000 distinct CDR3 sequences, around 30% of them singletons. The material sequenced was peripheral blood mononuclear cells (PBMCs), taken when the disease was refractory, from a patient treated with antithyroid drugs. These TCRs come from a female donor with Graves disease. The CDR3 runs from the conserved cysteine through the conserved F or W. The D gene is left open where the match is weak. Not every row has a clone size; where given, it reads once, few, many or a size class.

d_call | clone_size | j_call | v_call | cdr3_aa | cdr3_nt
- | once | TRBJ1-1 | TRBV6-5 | CASSFQTGFAFF | TGTGCCAGCAGTTTCCAGACAGGTTTCGCTTTCTTT
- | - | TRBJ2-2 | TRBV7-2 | CASSLGALNTGELFF | TGTGCCAGCAGCTTAGGAGCGTTGAACACCGGGGAGCTGTTTTTT
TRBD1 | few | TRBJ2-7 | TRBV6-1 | CAILRTGDFYEQYF | TGTGCCATACTAAGGACAGGGGATTTCTACGAGCAGTACTTC
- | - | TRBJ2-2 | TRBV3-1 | CASSQARGMNTGELFF | TGTGCCAGCAGCCAAGCCCGGGGGATGAACACCGGGGAGCTGTTTTTT
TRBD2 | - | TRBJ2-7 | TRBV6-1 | CASRGLAGFDEQYF | TGTGCCAGCAGGGGACTAGCGGGATTCGACGAGCAGTACTTC
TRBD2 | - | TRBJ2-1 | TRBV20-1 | CSAPDASGRNEQFF | TGCAGTGCCCCCGATGCTAGCGGGAGGAATGAGCAGTTCTTC
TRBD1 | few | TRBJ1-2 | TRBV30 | CAWKHDRAGYTF | TGTGCCTGGAAGCACGACAGGGCGGGCTACACCTTC
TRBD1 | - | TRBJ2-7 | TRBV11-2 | CASSSLTGTGGDEQYF | TGTGCCAGCAGCTCTCTAACCGGGACAGGGGGCGACGAGCAGTACTTC
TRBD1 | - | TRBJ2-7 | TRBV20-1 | CSASNRGHEQYF | TGCAGTGCTAGTAACAGGGGCCACGAGCAGTACTTC
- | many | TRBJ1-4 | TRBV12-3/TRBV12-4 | CASSLATSGNPDEKLFF | TGTGCCAGCAGTTTGGCCACCTCAGGGAACCCTGATGAAAAACTGTTTTTT